This TCR beta chain was obtained from a study of cytomegalovirus exposure and HLA in healthy donors. Study findings and constraints: Most subjects' HLA-A and HLA-B alleles were reportedly predicted from TCR beta sequences.

This CDR3 region has 14 residues. Looked up from germline, CDR1 is SGHRS and CDR2 is YFSETQ. V was clipped by 4 bases and J by 3 bases; unmatched bases: 7. Amplification used 60 Vbeta primers and 13 Jbeta primers. The table came from immunoSEQ multiplex PCR; TCRdb's copy has only in-frame clones and leaves some out. The table records some 170,000 clones, approximately 9.5% of them present only once. This clone was found a few times. Its target is unknown. The sequenced sample consisted of PBMCs. This sequence joins TRBV5-1 and TRBJ2-7, with 7 bases that match TRBD1. This clonotype was obtained from a woman aged 30 to 39 in good health and CMV-seropositive. The CDR3 spells CASSHRTGYYEQYF. CDR3 coding DNA: TGCGCCAGCAGCCACCGGACAGGCTACTACGAGCAGTACTTC.